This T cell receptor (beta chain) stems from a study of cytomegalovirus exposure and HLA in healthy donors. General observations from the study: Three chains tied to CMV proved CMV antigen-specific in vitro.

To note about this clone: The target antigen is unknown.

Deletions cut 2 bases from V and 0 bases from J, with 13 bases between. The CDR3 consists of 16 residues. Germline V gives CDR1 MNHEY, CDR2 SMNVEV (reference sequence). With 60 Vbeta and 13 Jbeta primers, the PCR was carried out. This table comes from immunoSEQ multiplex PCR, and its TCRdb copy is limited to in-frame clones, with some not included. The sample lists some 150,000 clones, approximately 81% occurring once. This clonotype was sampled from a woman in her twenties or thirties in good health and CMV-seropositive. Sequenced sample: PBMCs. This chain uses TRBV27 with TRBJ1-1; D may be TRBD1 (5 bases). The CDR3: CASSLRQFSLNTEAFF. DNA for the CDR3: TGTGCCAGCAGTTTAAGACAGTTCTCCCTGAACACTGAAGCTTTCTTT.